Sequencing of this T cell receptor beta chain was carried out in a study of tumor-infiltrating lymphocytes in primary liver carcinoma. As for the study in general: With diameters of roughly 4.2 to 10 cm, tumors were stage T1-T3 N0M0. Study observations and caveats: A significantly higher top-250-clone fraction was recorded for tumors than for blood (p = 0.039). Presence in all five tumor regions was observed for only about 8-25% of top clones.

This CDR3 contains 13 residues. Germline loops: CDR1 SGHRS, CDR2 YFSETQ. About this clonotype itself: The antigen is not known. A read error may produce the germline difference seen at one junction end.

Production of TCR beta cDNA used around 500 ng total RNA together with a constant-region primer. Sequencing libraries for TCR beta derived from three nested multiplex PCR rounds that used slightly modified ARM-PCR. In the first two PCR rounds, TRBV1-TRBV30 forward primers were paired with a C-beta reverse primer, and each round lasted approximately 9 cycles. MiXCR was run by TCRdb on the multiplex PCR reads, yielding one entry per CDR3 protein. The sample holds about 50,000 distinct CDR3 sequences; approximately 80% are singletons and the top ten take approximately 25%. Co-extraction of RNA and DNA was performed on about 18-30 mg of unsorted bulk tissue. Patients were chronically HBV-infected and treatment-naive.

This receptor was taken from a man aged 35 to 55 with primary liver carcinoma and hepatitis B virus infection. The V call is TRBV5-1, the J call TRBJ2-1; tentatively, D is TRBD1 or TRBD2 (5 bases each). Sequencing was carried out using liver tumor tissue from sampling region 5. Regarding subset: tumor region T5, tumor centre. CDR3 nucleotide sequence: TGCGCCAGCAGCTTAGGTGGGGACGATGAGCAGTCCTTC. Translation gives CASSLGGDDEQSF.